Below, 7 T cell receptor beta chains from the same sample are listed, as sequenced in a study of T cell repertoires in cytomegalovirus infection (dated by TCRdb to between 2018 and 2021). Data came from an Illumina HiSeq 1500. TCRdb reprocessing: public reads trimmed at Q25 with fastp, clones called with MiXCR, in-frame beta chains kept. Here each entry gathers all rows of one CDR3 protein and keeps the most common genes and DNA. For this sample there are around 630,000 distinct CDR3 sequences; less than 25% appear just once. Jointly, the top ten make up less than 9.5% of the sample. Sample: CD8+ T cells from PBMCs. These TCRs come from a human donor in good health (CMV status not recorded). Some clones in this sample may be carry-over from other donors' samples.

V is TRBV9 and J is TRBJ1-2; tentatively, D is TRBD1 (6 bases). The CDR3 is 15 amino acids. Germline-derived CDR1 and CDR2 are SGDLS and YYNGEE. Trimming shortened V by 6 bases and J by 5 bases, and 20 bases separated the two germline ends. CDR3 protein: CASTEGGGPSYGYTF. In nucleotides, the CDR3 is TGTGCCAGCACCGAGGGCGGGGGGCCCTCTTATGGCTACACCTTC.

A few counts support this clonotype. The chain combines TRBV7-9 with TRBJ2-1; D unclear. Germline-derived CDR1 and CDR2 are SEHNR and FQNEAQ (reference sequence). This CDR3 has 14 amino acids. Trimming left V 2 bases short and J 0 bases short, with 5 bases between. The CDR3 DNA reads as TGTGCCAGCAGCTTAAGTTACTCCTACAATGAGCAGTTCTTC. Protein: CASSLSYSYNEQFF. Supplemented by reference TRBV7-9 and TRBJ2-1, the full variable domain reads DTGVSQNPRHKITKRGQNVTFRCDPISEHNRLYWYRQTLGQGPEFLTYFQNEAQLEKSRLLSDRFSAERPKGSFSTLEIQRTEQGDSAMYLCASSLSYSYNEQFFGPGTRLTVL.

The chain couples TRBV28 to TRBJ2-7; a weak D match, TRBD1 (6 bases). Germline values: CDR1 MDHEN, CDR2 SYDVKM. The germline V and J ends were trimmed by 5 bases and 3 bases, with 17 bases remaining between them. There are 15 residues in the CDR3. CDR3 bases: TGTGCCAGCAGTCTGGGACATTCTATTCACTACGAGCAGTACGTC. Protein sequence: CASSLGHSIHYEQYV.

This clonotype has a count of ten or more. V gene TRBV7-6 combines with J gene TRBJ2-3; 10 bases map to TRBD1. The CDR3 length is 15 residues. CDR1 is SGHVS and CDR2 is FNYEAQ in the germline V gene. Trimming removed 5 bases from V and 3 bases from J; junction bases left unmatched: 5. CDR3 DNA: TGTGCCAGCAGCCATTTGGGACAGGGGACAGATACGCAGTATTTT. Translated: CASSHLGQGTDTQYF. Based on the CDR3 plus reference TRBV7-6 and TRBJ2-3, the full variable domain is GAGVSQSPRYKVTKRGQDVALRCDPISGHVSLYWYRQALGQGPEFLTYFNYEAQQDKSGLPNDRFSAERPEGSISTLTIQRTEQRDSAMYRCASSHLGQGTDTQYFGPGTRLTVL.

This clonotype was seen a handful of times. The V call is TRBV29-1, the J call TRBJ2-7; tentatively, D is TRBD1 or TRBD2 (6 bases each). Trimming pared 3 bases from V and 4 bases from J, leaving 19 bases between. Germline CDR1 is SQVTM and CDR2 is ANQGSEA. CDR3 length: 15 amino acids. CDR3 sequence: CSVERPGANGYEQYF. In DNA form, the CDR3 reads TGCAGCGTTGAGCGCCCGGGGGCAAACGGATACGAGCAGTACTTC.

This clonotype showed up many times. The V gene is TRBV7-2, the J gene TRBJ1-4; D uncertain. Germline CDR1 is SGHTA and CDR2 is FQGNSA. This CDR3 is 14 amino acids long. V dropped 2 bases and J dropped 6 bases, with 10 bases sitting between them. The DNA for the CDR3 is TGTGCCAGCAGCTTACGACCCGGAGATGAAAAACTGTTTTTT. Protein product: CASSLRPGDEKLFF. The whole variable domain, remainder taken from reference TRBV7-2 and TRBJ1-4, is GAGVSQSPSNKVTEKGKDVELRCDPISGHTALYWYRQSLGQGLEFLIYFQGNSAPDKSGLPSDRFSAERTGGSVSTLTIQRTQQEDSAVYLCASSLRPGDEKLFFGSGTQLSVL.

The rearrangement uses TRBV29-1 and TRBJ2-4; the D gene could be TRBD1 or TRBD2 (6 bases each). The germline V gene encodes CDR1 SQVTM and CDR2 ANQGSEA. V lost 6 bases to trimming and J lost 0 bases, with 36 bases between them. The CDR3 has 22 residues. The CDR3 nucleotides are TGCAGCGTCCAGGGGACTTCCTTGGAAGAGGGGGACGGACCCTTAGCCAAAAACATTCAGTACTTC. As protein: CSVQGTSLEEGDGPLAKNIQYF.